A single T cell receptor beta chain is shown here with its context. Its antigen specificity is not known. Base quality data are lacking; no much larger clone is found one base away. This sample stems from a study of T cell responses to AZD1222 COVID-19 vaccine (dated by TCRdb to about 2021). Study-level background: A total of approximately 240 trial participants underwent TCR sequencing, of whom about 200 received two doses of AZD1222 and roughly 25 received two doses of the MenACWY control vaccine. Enrollment into the trials was organized by age into subgroups of 18-55, 56-69 and 70-plus years, and those subgroups contained approximately 150, 30 and 60 TCR-sequenced participants, respectively.

The germline V gene sets CDR1 to SQVTM and CDR2 to ANQGSEA. Here V drops 6 bases and J drops 4 bases, and the junction holds 2 bases not matched to any gene. The CDR3 contains 11 residues, cysteine and phenylalanine counted. Only the CDR3 region is kept as DNA, spanning 33 bases read in frame from base 1. The time point label of this sample denotes: about 28 days (+/-7) after the second vaccine dose. AZD1222 recipients whose second dose came at about 4 weeks and those whose second dose came at about 12 weeks were combined into one group, since spike-specific TCR depth and breadth did not differ between the two schedules. Vaccinee samples were obtained from the UK trials COV001 and COV002, which included a single-blind randomized controlled phase 2/3 trial of AZD1222 (ChAdOx1 nCoV-19) in healthy adults. Trial participant PBMC samples were collected at day 0 and day 28 after the second dose for TCRbeta chain sequencing.

What the study reported, not specific to this receptor: Because no samples from the day 14 peak response were available, repertoires could be characterized only after the peak T cell response. Participants were mostly white British and included more females than males, and it was suggested by the authors that clonal diversity may have been underestimated. The 56-69-year group was small, and its depth increase did not reach significance, likely because of low power. After two AZD1222 doses, spike-specific TCR breadth and depth were significantly higher than at day 0 and than in MenACWY recipients. Reportedly, close to half of the unique spike-specific TCRs recognized epitopes lying outside the regions that are mutated in the B.1.351 and B.1.1.7 variants. Vaccine-associated CD4 TCRs spanned the whole spike protein, with dominant responses in regions 160-218 and 743-854. Conclusions about previously exposed vaccinees are limited because only five to seven AZD1222 recipients were SARS-CoV-2 seropositive at baseline.

The CDR3 regions of human TCRbeta chains were subjected to immunosequencing. Per the original workflow: Repertoire TCRs were checked for matches against a reference library of SARS-CoV-2-specific TCRs that had been generated using the MIRA antigen-specificity platform. Breadth meant the fraction of unique TCRs that were SARS-CoV-2-associated, whereas depth meant the fraction of total T cells that were SARS-CoV-2-associated. Each spike-specific TCR was assigned to its reactive spike region and to a CD4 or CD8 class using the MIRA data. Log10-transformed breadth and depth values were compared by one-way ANOVA with Sidak's multiple comparisons tests. What TCRdb holds here is the immuneACCESS table cut down to in-frame rearrangements. Part of the clones is not present; checked against another copy, under half of the missing clones reflect an unresolved V gene, and the others are unexplained. The V and J calls and the clone size are those of that table, but D and trimming were determined from the DNA. In all, the sample holds 90,000 to 120,000 clones, and around nine tenths of those were seen once. 5.5% to 7% of the sample is in the top ten clones.

The sequence was obtained from an adult who received the AZD1222 COVID-19 vaccine. The V gene is TRBV29-1 and the J gene is TRBJ1-2, with 7 bases in between that match TRBD1. The material was peripheral blood, obtained 28 days after the second AZD1222 dose. DNA sequence: TGCAGCGTGGGACAGTCCTATGGCTACACCTTC. It specifies CSVGQSYGYTF.